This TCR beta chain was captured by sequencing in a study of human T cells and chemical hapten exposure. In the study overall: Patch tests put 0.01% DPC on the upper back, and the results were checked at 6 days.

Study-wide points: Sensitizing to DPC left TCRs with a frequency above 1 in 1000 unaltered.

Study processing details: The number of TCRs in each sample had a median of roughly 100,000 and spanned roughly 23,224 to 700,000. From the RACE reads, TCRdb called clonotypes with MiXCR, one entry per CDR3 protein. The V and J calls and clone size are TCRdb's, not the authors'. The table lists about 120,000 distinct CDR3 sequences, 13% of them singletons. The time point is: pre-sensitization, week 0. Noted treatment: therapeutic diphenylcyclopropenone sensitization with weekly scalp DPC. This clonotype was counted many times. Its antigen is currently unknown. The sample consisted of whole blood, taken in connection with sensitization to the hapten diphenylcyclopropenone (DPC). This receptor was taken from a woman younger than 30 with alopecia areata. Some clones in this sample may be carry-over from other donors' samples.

The CDR3 DNA follows: TGTGCCAGCAGCTTCGACCAGTCTGAAGCTTTCTTT. It yields the protein CASSFDQSEAFF. This chain joins TRBV11-1 and TRBJ1-1, with D uncertain. The germline V and J ends were trimmed by 3 bases and 6 bases, with 8 bases remaining between them. CDR1 SGHAT and CDR2 FQDESV come from the germline V gene (reference sequence). CDR3 size: 12 residues.